A single sample is the source of the 8 T cell receptor beta chains below, sequenced in a study of response to subunit inactivated influenza vaccine. One entry per CDR3 protein, called by TCRdb with MiXCR from the RT-PCR reads. The sample shows 750,000 to 850,000 distinct CDR3 sequences, less than 20% of them seen only once. Sequencing was performed on PBMCs from blood, taken about 5 days after vaccination. These receptor sequences come from a man aged 50-60 years who received an inactivated influenza vaccine.

This clonotype was detected a few times. The chain carries TRBV5-1 and TRBJ2-6; D may be TRBD1 (6 bases). Deletions cut 3 bases from V and 2 bases from J, with 15 bases between. This CDR3 has 17 amino acids. The germline gives CDR1 SGHRS, CDR2 YFSETQ. Here the CDR3 reads CASSSGRGGAGANVLTF. The CDR3 nucleotides read TGCGCCAGCAGCTCAGGGAGAGGGGGTGCTGGGGCCAACGTCCTGACTTTC.

This clonotype appeared a single time. The rearrangement joins TRBV7-6 to TRBJ2-2, with D possibly TRBD2 on 6 matching bases. Germline V gene sequence: CDR1 SGHVS, CDR2 FNYEAQ. Trimming took off 1 base at V and 0 bases at J, with 9 bases between the two ends. This CDR3 is 16 amino acids long. CDR3 amino acids: CASSLGAGPNTGELFF. The CDR3 coding sequence is TGTGCCAGCAGCTTAGGGGCGGGACCGAACACCGGGGAGCTGTTTTTT.

V and J are TRBV5-1 and TRBJ2-7; D is tentatively TRBD1 or TRBD2 (5 bases each). V was clipped by 3 bases and J by 3 bases, with 13 bases between them. The CDR3 consists of 14 residues. Germline values: CDR1 SGHRS, CDR2 YFSETQ. The CDR3 loop reads CASSSGTDGYEQYF. CDR3 coding DNA: TGCGCCAGCAGCTCCGGGACGGATGGCTACGAGCAGTACTTC. Variable domain in full (rest from reference TRBV5-1 and TRBJ2-7): KAGVTQTPRYLIKTRGQQVTLSCSPISGHRSVSWYQQTPGQGLQFLFEYFSETQRNKGNFPGRFSGRQFSNSRSEMNVSTLELGDSALYLCASSSGTDGYEQYFGPGTRLTVT.

The J gene is TRBJ2-7, the V gene TRBV6-5; D could derive from TRBD1 or TRBD2 (6 bases each). The CDR3 runs to 15 residues. The germline V and J ends were trimmed by 4 bases and 6 bases, with 19 bases remaining between them. The germline V gene has CDR1 MNHEY and CDR2 SVGAGI. CDR3 amino acids: CASSSRTGARLEQYF. CDR3 DNA sequence: TGTGCCAGCAGTTCCCGGACGGGGGCTCGGCTCGAGCAGTACTTC.

The V gene is TRBV7-2, the J gene TRBJ2-1; TRBD2 might be the D (7 bases). V was cut by 5 bases and J by 4 bases, with 15 bases left in between. There are 15 residues in the CDR3. Germline V CDR1 and CDR2: SGHTA, FQGNSA. The CDR3 DNA sequence: TGTGCCAGCAGCCCCGGCGGGGGCTTTTACAATGAGCAGTTCTTC. Amino acid sequence: CASSPGGGFYNEQFF.

This clonotype was detected only a few times. The chain employs TRBV18 and TRBJ2-1; weak D call: TRBD1 (5 bases). The germline CDR1 and CDR2 sequences are KGHSH and LQKENI. The CDR3 runs 13 residues. V was clipped by 4 bases and J by 8 bases, with 12 bases between them. CDR3 sequence: CASSRLRVDEQFF. CDR3 coding DNA: TGTGCCAGCTCACGACTCAGGGTGGATGAGCAGTTCTTC.

The genes are TRBV4-2 and TRBJ2-3, with TRBD2 matching over 15 bases. Germline V gene data show CDR1 as LGHNA and CDR2 as YNFKEQ. With 4 bases clipped from V and 4 bases from J, the junction kept 9 bases outside the gene matches. This CDR3 has 18 residues. The CDR3 DNA reads TGTGCCAGCAGCCGACGGACTAGCGGGAGGGCCAAGGCAGATACGCAGTATTTT. This codes for CASSRRTSGRAKADTQYF.

This clonotype was detected a few times. This chain uses TRBV6-2 or TRBV6-3 with TRBJ2-7, with unresolved D. Germline CDR1 is MNHEY and CDR2 is SVGEGT. This CDR3 is 15 amino acids long. V was pared by 4 bases and J by 0 bases, with 13 bases between. CDR3 sequence: CASSSPLTVSYEQYF. The CDR3 region has the DNA TGTGCCAGCAGTTCCCCATTGACCGTCTCCTACGAGCAGTACTTC.